The next 26 T cell receptor beta chains were all read from a single sample in a study of lymphopenia after photon versus proton radiotherapy. Using immunoSEQ multiplex PCR, the repertoire was profiled, and TCRdb retains in-frame clones only, with some absent. This table has thousands of clones, about two thirds appearing once. Sample: peripheral blood, taken from a patient treated with proton-based radiotherapy. The receptors originated from an elderly man with esophageal cancer.

This clone was counted once. The V and J genes are TRBV6-1 and TRBJ1-5; D call uncertain. Germline lookup yields CDR1 MNHNS and CDR2 SASEGT. The V end was cut by 8 bases, the J end by 7 bases, with 18 bases between. The CDR3 consists of 14 residues. The CDR3 DNA reads TGTGCCAGCCTAGACGGAGGGAGAGGCCAGCCCCAGCATTTT. The encoded protein is CASLDGGRGQPQHF.

The rearrangement links TRBV14 to TRBJ1-1, with no clear D. V dropped 4 bases and J dropped 1 base, with 7 bases sitting between them. The CDR3 consists of 13 residues. Germline-derived CDR1 and CDR2 are SGHDN and FVKESK. CDR3 DNA: TGTGCCAGCAGCCTAAGCGAGAACACTGAAGCTTTCTTT. Translated, it gives CASSLSENTEAFF. Full variable domain (remainder filled in from reference TRBV14 and TRBJ1-1): EAGVTQFPSHSVIEKGQTVTLRCDPISGHDNLYWYRRVMGKEIKFLLHFVKESKQDESGMPNNRFLAERTGGTYSTLKVQPAELEDSGVYFCASSLSENTEAFFGQGTRLTVV.

V and J are TRBV5-3 and TRBJ2-5, with 8 nucleotides matching TRBD2. TRBV5-3 counts as an open reading frame of uncertain function. V shed 0 bases and J 6 bases; nucleotides not matched to a gene: 19. CDR3 length: 19 amino acids. CDR3 amino acids: CARSLVGRAAFRFDKTQYF. CDR3 DNA: TGTGCCAGAAGCTTGGTCGGGAGGGCCGCTTTCCGATTTGATAAGACCCAGTACTTC.

The chain links TRBV19 to TRBJ2-3; no clear D. From germline, CDR1 is LNHDA and CDR2 SQIVND (reference sequence). This CDR3 has 15 amino acids. Trimming left V 6 bases short and J 2 bases short, with 15 bases between. CDR3 nucleotide sequence: TGTGCCAGTAGGCCGCAGGTTACCCTCACAGATACGCAGTATTTT. Translating gives CASRPQVTLTDTQYF.

This clone was counted a single time. J is TRBJ1-1 and V is TRBV5-1, with TRBD1 matching 7 bases. The CDR3 covers 14 residues. The V gene end was trimmed by 7 bases and the J gene end by 5 bases; junction bases not matched to a gene: 11. Germline CDR1 reads SGHRS; CDR2 reads YFSETQ. The CDR3 reads CASATGEDWTEAFF. The DNA for the CDR3 is TGCGCCAGCGCTACAGGGGAGGATTGGACTGAAGCTTTCTTT.

The chain is built from TRBV19 and TRBJ2-2; the D is unclear. CDR3 length: 16 residues. Germline lookup yields CDR1 LNHDA and CDR2 SQIVND (reference sequence). Trimming shortened V by 4 bases and J by 2 bases, and 14 bases separated the two germline ends. The CDR3 nucleotides are TGTGCCAGTAGTAACGGTAACGAAGTCAACACCGGGGAGCTGTTTTTT. Amino acids: CASSNGNEVNTGELFF.

The chain has TRBV29-1 and TRBJ2-1; TRBD2 agrees at 9 bases. V lost 7 bases and J lost 7; bases outside the gene matches: 14. The V gene's germline CDR1 is SQVTM and CDR2 ANQGSEA. The CDR3 sequence is 15 residues long. As DNA, the CDR3 is TGCAGCGGCACCCCTCCGGGCGGGGGGGTAAATGAGCAGTTCTTC. This translates into CSGTPPGGGVNEQFF.

In its sample, this clone was seen a few times. This rearrangement joins TRBV14 to TRBJ1-1; D gene uncertain. The CDR3 contains 13 residues. CDR1 and CDR2 (germline): SGHDN, FVKESK. The V end was cut by 0 bases, the J end by 3 bases, with 5 bases between. This chain's CDR3 is CASSQDLDTEAFF. In DNA, the CDR3 is TGTGCCAGCAGCCAAGATCTGGACACTGAAGCTTTCTTT.

This clone is large by share. The rearrangement links TRBV7-9 to TRBJ1-1, with D unclear. CDR1 is SEHNR and CDR2 is FQNEAQ in the germline V gene (reference sequence). The CDR3 contains 13 residues. V was cut by 1 base and J by 5 bases, with 8 bases left in between. CDR3 DNA sequence: TGTGCCAGCAGCTTAGGCCGGGAGACTGAAGCTTTCTTT. Encoded protein: CASSLGRETEAFF.

This clone is labeled medium-sized. This chain links TRBV10-1 with TRBJ2-7; D call uncertain. Germline V lookup: CDR1 WNHNN, CDR2 SYGVQD (reference sequence). Between the trimmed V and J ends, which lost 0 bases and 6 bases, there was a span of 12 bases. The CDR3 sequence is 14 residues long. CDR3 loop: CASSESVVPGEQYF. CDR3 nucleotide sequence: TGCGCCAGCAGTGAGTCGGTAGTACCCGGCGAGCAGTACTTC.

The chain has TRBV29-1 and TRBJ1-1; no definite D call. V was clipped by 5 bases and J by 0 bases, with 13 bases between them. Germline V gene data show CDR1 as SQVTM and CDR2 as ANQGSEA. CDR3 size: 14 residues. The CDR3 DNA is TGCAGCGTTAGGGAGCTGCAGGTGAACACTGAAGCTTTCTTT. It codes for CSVRELQVNTEAFF.

The genes are TRBV6-5 and TRBJ2-4; TRBD1 matches 7 bases. The CDR3 is 14 amino acids. CDR1 is MNHEY and CDR2 is SVGAGI in the germline V gene. The J segment lost 4 bases and the V segment lost 2 bases, leaving 2 bases of the junction unmatched. The CDR3 DNA sequence: TGTGCCAGCAGTTACAAGACAGGGAAAAACATTCAGTACTTC. It specifies CASSYKTGKNIQYF.

The chain uses TRBV2 and TRBJ1-2; no firm D call. The CDR3 loop spans 13 amino acids. V was clipped by 3 bases and J by 1 base, with 6 bases between them. The germline V gene has CDR1 SNHLY and CDR2 FYNNEI. CDR3 amino acids: CASSDPLNYGYTF. The CDR3 DNA follows: TGTGCCAGCAGTGACCCACTTAACTATGGCTACACCTTC.

This clone was counted between two and nine times. This sequence joins TRBV11-2 and TRBJ2-1; 11 bases line up with TRBD2. Germline trimming cut 3 bases from V and 10 bases from J; bases unmatched to any gene: 5. Germline values: CDR1 SGHAT, CDR2 FQNNGV. The CDR3 totals 14 residues. The CDR3 region is CASSFSGGAWEQFF. The CDR3 DNA follows: TGTGCCAGCAGCTTTAGCGGGGGGGCCTGGGAGCAGTTCTTC.

This clone has just a few counts. The V call is TRBV6-4, the J call TRBJ2-7; D not certain. V was clipped by 3 bases and J by 9 bases, with 18 bases between them. The CDR3 is 14 residues long. Germline V gene data show CDR1 as MRHNA and CDR2 as SNTAGT. CDR3: CASSETGQSPGQYF. Written as DNA, the CDR3 is TGTGCCAGCAGTGAAACGGGCCAAAGTCCCGGGCAGTACTTC.

The genes are TRBV19 and TRBJ2-6; D unclear. The V and J ends lost 4 bases and 0 bases respectively, with 10 bases between them. The CDR3 loop spans 16 amino acids. Germline V gives CDR1 LNHDA, CDR2 SQIVND (reference sequence). DNA of the CDR3: TGTGCCAGTAGTAAGGTAGAAGTCTCTGGGGCCAACGTCCTGACTTTC. Protein product: CASSKVEVSGANVLTF.

The rearrangement links TRBV6-5 to TRBJ2-3; possible D gene TRBD2, 6 bases. The CDR3 runs to 14 residues. Germline CDR1 reads MNHEY; CDR2 reads SVGAGI. The V and J ends lost 9 bases and 0 bases respectively, with 13 bases between them. CDR3 in DNA: TGTGCCAGTTGCCGGGACTCAAGCACAGATACGCAGTATTTT. Translated: CASCRDSSTDTQYF.

This chain joins TRBV11-1 and TRBJ2-7; TRBD1 matches 9 bases. The CDR3 is 15 amino acids. CDR1 is SGHAT and CDR2 is FQDESV in the germline V gene (reference sequence). V lost 6 bases and J lost 9; bases outside the gene matches: 15. CDR3 region: CASRPEQHRGPGQYF. The CDR3 region has the DNA TGTGCCAGCAGGCCCGAACAGCACAGGGGGCCCGGGCAGTACTTC.

This clone was detected a few times. V gene TRBV14 combines with J gene TRBJ1-3; a weak D match, TRBD1 (6 bases). The CDR3 sequence is 18 residues long. With 0 bases removed from V and 2 bases from J, the gap between germline ends came to 17 bases. Germline V gene lookup returns CDR1 SGHDN and CDR2 FVKESK. This chain's CDR3 is CASSQDLGYRVTGNTIYF. CDR3 bases: TGTGCCAGCAGCCAAGATTTGGGTTACAGGGTAACTGGAAACACCATATATTTT.

CDR3 in amino acids: CASSRGGITDTQYF. CDR3 nucleotide sequence: TGTGCCAGCAGCCGCGGGGGGATCACAGATACGCAGTATTTT. The J gene is TRBJ2-3, the V gene TRBV7-2; 8 bases line up with TRBD2. This CDR3 comprises 14 residues. Germline-derived CDR1 and CDR2 are SGHTA and FQGNSA. V gave up 5 bases and J gave up 2 bases; unmatched junction bases: 3.

The V call is TRBV7-2, the J call TRBJ1-5; no clear D gene. Trimming stripped 4 bases from V and 7 bases from J, with 11 bases between. Germline V lookup: CDR1 SGHTA, CDR2 FQGNSA. This CDR3 is 13 amino acids long. This CDR3 reads CASSWRDKQPQHF. CDR3 in DNA: TGTGCCAGCAGCTGGAGGGATAAACAGCCCCAGCATTTT.

The V gene is TRBV19, the J gene TRBJ2-6, with TRBD2 matching 15 bases. The germline V gene has CDR1 LNHDA and CDR2 SQIVND (reference sequence). This CDR3 has 21 residues. Trimming cost V 3 bases and J 2 bases; bases outside gene matches: 11. The CDR3 DNA reads as TGTGCCAGTAGTATGTGGACTAGCGGGAGGGCCCCAATCCCTGGGGCCAACGTCCTGACTTTC. This codes for CASSMWTSGRAPIPGANVLTF.

This sequence joins TRBV14 and TRBJ2-7; possibly TRBD2 for D (6 bases). CDR3 length equals 15 residues. V gave up 4 bases and J gave up 3 bases, with 16 bases separating them. Germline V gene data show CDR1 as SGHDN and CDR2 as FVKESK. CDR3 in DNA: TGTGCCAGCAGCCTCCTTCTCCTGGGAGGCTACGAGCAGTACTTC. It codes for CASSLLLLGGYEQYF.

This chain joins TRBV28 and TRBJ2-3; 7 positions match TRBD2. The CDR3 contains 15 residues. Germline trimming cut 7 bases from V and 6 bases from J; bases unmatched to any gene: 13. Germline CDR1 MDHEN, CDR2 SYDVKM. The DNA for the CDR3 is TGTGCCAGCACCGACGTCGCGGGGGAGGGGGATACGCAGTATTTT. Translating gives CASTDVAGEGDTQYF.

The J gene is TRBJ1-6, the V gene TRBV19, with D perhaps matching TRBD1 (6 bases). CDR1 LNHDA and CDR2 SQIVND come from the germline V gene (reference sequence). Trimming left V 5 bases short and J 10 bases short, with 15 bases between. The CDR3 totals 14 residues. CDR3 coding DNA: TGTGCCAGTAGTCCCGACACAGGGATCTCACCCCTCCACTTT. This sequence encodes CASSPDTGISPLHF.

The chain has TRBV7-3 and TRBJ2-3, with D possibly matching TRBD1 (6 bases). V was clipped by 5 bases and J by 8 bases, with 20 bases between them. Germline CDR1 SGHTA, CDR2 FQGTGA. The CDR3 runs to 15 residues. CDR3 in amino acids: CASSEGLAAQGTQYF. The CDR3 coding sequence is TGTGCCAGCAGCGAGGGTCTAGCAGCACAGGGTACGCAGTATTTT.